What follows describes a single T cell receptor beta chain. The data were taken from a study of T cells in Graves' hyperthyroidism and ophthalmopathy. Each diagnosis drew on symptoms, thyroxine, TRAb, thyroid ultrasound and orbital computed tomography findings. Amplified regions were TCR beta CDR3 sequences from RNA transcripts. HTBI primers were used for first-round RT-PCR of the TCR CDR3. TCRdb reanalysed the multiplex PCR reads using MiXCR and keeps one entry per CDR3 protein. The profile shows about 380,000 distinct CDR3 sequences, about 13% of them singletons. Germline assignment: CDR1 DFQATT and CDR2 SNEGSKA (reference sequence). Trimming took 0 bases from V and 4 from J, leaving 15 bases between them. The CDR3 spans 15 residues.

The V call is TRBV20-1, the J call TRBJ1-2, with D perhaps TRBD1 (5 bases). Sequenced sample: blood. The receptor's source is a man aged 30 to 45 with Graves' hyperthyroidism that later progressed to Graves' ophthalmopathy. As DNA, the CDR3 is TGCAGTGCTAGAGATCTAGCCAGGGTCCTCTATGGCTACACCTTC. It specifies CSARDLARVLYGYTF.